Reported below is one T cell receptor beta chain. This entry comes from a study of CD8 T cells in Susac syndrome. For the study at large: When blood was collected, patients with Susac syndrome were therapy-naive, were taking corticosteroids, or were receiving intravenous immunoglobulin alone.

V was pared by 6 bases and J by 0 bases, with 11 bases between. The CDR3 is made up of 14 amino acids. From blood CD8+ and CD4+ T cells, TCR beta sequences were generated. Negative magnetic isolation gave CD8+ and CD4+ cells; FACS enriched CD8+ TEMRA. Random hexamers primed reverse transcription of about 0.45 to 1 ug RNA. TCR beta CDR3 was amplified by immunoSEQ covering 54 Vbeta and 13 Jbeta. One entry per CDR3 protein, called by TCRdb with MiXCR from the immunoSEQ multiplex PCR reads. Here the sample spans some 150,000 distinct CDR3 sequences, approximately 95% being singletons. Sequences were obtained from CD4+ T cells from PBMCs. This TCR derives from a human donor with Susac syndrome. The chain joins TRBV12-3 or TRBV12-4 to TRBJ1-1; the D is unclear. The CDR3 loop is CASRGDGMNTEAFF. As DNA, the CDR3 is TGTGCCAGCAGGGGAGACGGGATGAACACTGAAGCTTTCTTT.